This entry lists 19 T cell receptor beta chains sequenced from one sample in a study of T cells in Graves' hyperthyroidism and ophthalmopathy. Amplification of TCR beta CDR3 regions used RNA as the template. RT-PCR in the first round (using the HTBI primer set) targeted the TCR CDR3. TCRdb re-analysed the multiplex PCR reads in MiXCR, keeping a single row per CDR3 protein. The sample holds 700,000 to 950,000 distinct CDR3 sequences, 30% to 40% seen once. Sequenced: blood. These receptors came from a woman in her thirties or forties with Graves' hyperthyroidism.

This clonotype was detected a few times. In DNA, the CDR3 is TGTGCCAGCAGGCAAGGGACAGGGGGTGAAAAACTGTTTTTT. Translated, it gives CASRQGTGGEKLFF. The chain combines TRBV6-5 with TRBJ1-4; 11 positions match TRBD1. The germline CDR1 and CDR2 sequences are MNHEY and SVGAGI. This CDR3 has 14 amino acids. The junction had 4 bases not matched to a gene; V was cut back by 6 bases and J by 7 bases.

This sequence joins TRBV3-1 and TRBJ1-6, with TRBD1 as a possible D gene (6 bases). Trimming stripped 5 bases from V and 9 bases from J, with 14 bases between. CDR3 length equals 14 residues. Germline CDR1 LGHDT, CDR2 YNNKEL (reference sequence). For the CDR3, the DNA is TGTGCCAGCAGCAGAGCGAGAGGGGGTTCACCCCTCCACTTT. Encoded protein: CASSRARGGSPLHF.

This chain connects TRBV12-3 or TRBV12-4 to TRBJ1-1; 8 bases match TRBD1. The CDR3 totals 15 residues. Trimming cost V 3 bases and J 6 bases; bases outside gene matches: 9. This CDR3 is CASSFPGQGYPEAFF. CDR3 coding DNA: TGTGCCAGCAGTTTCCCTGGACAGGGATACCCTGAAGCTTTCTTT.

This clonotype was seen at least ten times. This rearrangement joins TRBV4-1 to TRBJ1-5; D unclear. Deletions cut 0 bases from V and 1 base from J, with 7 bases between. Germline V lookup: CDR1 MGHRA, CDR2 YSYEKL. The CDR3 has 15 amino acids. As DNA, the CDR3 is TGCGCCAGCAGCCAAGATTCAGCAAGCAATCAGCCCCAGCATTTT. This translates into CASSQDSASNQPQHF.

V is TRBV7-9 and J is TRBJ1-5; TRBD1 matches 7 bases. The germline V gene encodes CDR1 SEHNR and CDR2 FQNEAQ (reference sequence). Trimming at V came to 8 bases and at J to 5 bases, leaving 9 bases not matched to a gene. The CDR3 consists of 14 residues. The CDR3 region is CASGRIGGDQPQHF. The DNA for the CDR3 is TGTGCCAGCGGTCGTATAGGGGGCGATCAGCCCCAGCATTTT.

V gene TRBV7-9 combines with J gene TRBJ2-5, with 8 nucleotides matching TRBD2. This CDR3 is built from 13 residues. Germline V gene lookup returns CDR1 SEHNR and CDR2 FQNEAQ (reference sequence). V was pared by 7 bases and J by 5 bases, with 6 bases of the junction left unmatched. The chain's CDR3 is CASIGGGKETQYF. Written as DNA, the CDR3 is TGTGCCAGCATCGGGGGGGGTAAGGAGACCCAGTACTTC.

Points on this clonotype: Germline and junction disagree at one end, which may indicate a read error. This chain links TRBV25-1 with TRBJ2-2, with D unresolved. CDR1 and CDR2 (germline): MGHDK, SYGVNS. The CDR3 is 15 amino acids. This CDR3 reads CASSLASTNTGQLFF. The CDR3 nucleotides read TGTGCCAGCAGCTTAGCCTCGACGAACACCGGGCAGCTGTTTTTT.

This clonotype has at least ten counts. V usage is TRBV24-1 and J usage is TRBJ1-2; 12 bases match TRBD1. Unmatched junction bases numbered 9, after V lost 1 base and J lost 4 bases. This CDR3 comprises 18 residues. Germline CDR1 is KGHDR and CDR2 is SFDVKD. The DNA of the CDR3 is TGTGCCACCAGTGATTTTACGGGGACAGGGGGCGTCGGCTATGGCTACACCTTC. Translating it yields CATSDFTGTGGVGYGYTF.

This clonotype was recorded many times. J is TRBJ2-7 and V is TRBV24-1; 9 bases line up with TRBD1. V lost 3 bases, J lost 6 bases, and 11 bases stayed unmatched. The CDR3 has 16 amino acids. Looked up from germline, CDR1 is KGHDR and CDR2 is SFDVKD. As DNA, the CDR3 is TGTGCCACCAGTGATCAAAGGACAGGGGACCCATTCGAGCAGTACTTC. This translates into CATSDQRTGDPFEQYF.

In the case of this clonotype: The junction departs from germline at one end; a sequencing error may be responsible. V usage is TRBV7-2 and J usage is TRBJ2-7; D unclear. The CDR3 consists of 13 residues. Germline V CDR1 and CDR2: SGHTA, FQGNSA. This CDR3 is CASSPRFSYERYF. The CDR3 nucleotides are TGTGCCAGCAGCCCCCGATTCTCCTACGAGCGGTACTTC.

This chain links TRBV7-9 with TRBJ2-7; the match to TRBD2 covers 7 bases. The junction had 14 bases not matched to a gene; V was cut back by 6 bases and J by 3 bases. Germline CDR1 is SEHNR and CDR2 is FQNEAQ (reference sequence). The CDR3 consists of 16 residues. The CDR3 loop reads CASSPTRGWGGYEQYF. The CDR3 region has the DNA TGTGCCAGCAGTCCCACGCGCGGTTGGGGGGGCTACGAGCAGTACTTC. Using reference TRBV7-9 and TRBJ2-7 for the parts outside the CDR3, the full variable domain is DTGVSQNPRHKITKRGQNVTFRCDPISEHNRLYWYRQTLGQGPEFLTYFQNEAQLEKSRLLSDRFSAERPKGSFSTLEIQRTEQGDSAMYLCASSPTRGWGGYEQYFGPGTRLTVT.

On this clonotype itself: Given a much more abundant clone one base away, this may be a read error. The CDR3 coding sequence is TGTGCCAGCAGTGACCTGGGGACAGATCAAGAGACCCAGTACTTC. As protein: CASSDLGTDQETQYF. The chain has TRBV24-1 and TRBJ2-5, with 7 nucleotides matching TRBD1. In germline, CDR1 is KGHDR, CDR2 SFDVKD. The CDR3 is 15 amino acids.

Details on this clonotype: At one end, the junction sequence differs from germline, possibly due to a read error. The rearrangement links TRBV10-3 to TRBJ2-7, with 10 positions matching TRBD1. CDR1 and CDR2 (germline): ENHRY, SYGVKD. The CDR3 has 15 residues. CDR3 residues: CASSFNRDRGYEQYF. Here the CDR3 DNA reads TGTGCCAGCAGTTTCAACCGGGACAGGGGCTACGAGCAGTACTTC.

This clonotype came up many times. V gene TRBV29-1 combines with J gene TRBJ2-2, with D unresolved. Trimming took off 3 bases at V and 6 bases at J, with 14 bases between the two ends. The CDR3 contains 14 residues. CDR1 is SQVTM and CDR2 is ANQGSEA in the germline V gene. The CDR3 DNA reads TGCAGCGTTGAGTTCGGAAGGGCGGCCGGGGAGCTGTTTTTT. Its translation: CSVEFGRAAGELFF.

The chain uses TRBV6-6 and TRBJ2-7, with TRBD2 matching over 7 bases. V lost 7 bases and J lost 4; bases outside the gene matches: 7. CDR1 and CDR2 (germline): MNHNY, SVGAGI (reference sequence). The length of the CDR3 is 13 residues. In DNA form, the CDR3 reads TGTGCCAGCAATGGGGGGGTAAGTTACGAGCAGTACTTC. Translation: CASNGGVSYEQYF.

This chain connects TRBV2 to TRBJ1-2; 8 bases match TRBD1. After removal of 5 bases from V and 6 bases from J, the junction contained 8 bases not matched to a gene. Per germline, CDR1 SNHLY and CDR2 FYNNEI. The CDR3 loop spans 14 amino acids. The CDR3 here is CASSWGTGRNGYTF. CDR3 in DNA: TGTGCCAGCAGTTGGGGGACAGGCCGGAATGGCTACACCTTC.

The V gene is TRBV12-3 or TRBV12-4, the J gene TRBJ2-7, with D possibly TRBD1 on 6 matching bases. There are 16 residues in the CDR3. The V gene lost 2 bases and the J gene lost 3 bases, with 17 bases spanning the gap. The CDR3 coding sequence is TGTGCCAGCAGTTTACAGGGGACCGCTAGTCTCTACGAGCAGTACTTC. It codes for CASSLQGTASLYEQYF.

This clonotype has more than one count but fewer than ten. V and J are TRBV12-3 or TRBV12-4 and TRBJ1-2; D gene ambiguous. The germline V and J ends were trimmed by 3 bases and 8 bases, with 16 bases remaining between them. The CDR3 spans 14 residues. The CDR3 DNA is TGTGCCAGCAGTTTTGGAGGGTTAGGCTTCGGCTACACCTTC. It specifies CASSFGGLGFGYTF.

This clonotype showed up many times. The chain carries TRBV7-2 and TRBJ1-2, with 8 bases fitting TRBD1. This CDR3 has 13 amino acids. The germline V gene encodes CDR1 SGHTA and CDR2 FQGNSA. Germline trimming cut 1 base from V and 7 bases from J; bases unmatched to any gene: 2. The CDR3 nucleotides are TGTGCCAGCAGCTTAGGGACAGGGTTTGGCTACACCTTC. It yields the protein CASSLGTGFGYTF.